These T cell receptor beta chains were read from a single sample in a study of shared clonotypes between healthy human individuals. TCRdb keeps only in-frame clones here, not all; method: immunoSEQ multiplex PCR. The sample records more than 2,000,000 clones, 93% being singletons. The sequenced sample was naive CD4+ T cells from PBMCs. These receptors were obtained from a young man in good health. Some clones in this sample may be carry-over from other donors' samples. The CDR3 runs from the conserved cysteine through the conserved F or W. The D gene is left open where the match is weak. The size of a clone is reported for some rows only, either as once, few or many, or as a class for expanded clones.

abundance	v_gene	j_gene	d_gene	CDR3aa	CDR3nt
-	TRBV29-1	TRBJ2-3	-	CSVARGDSTDTQYF	TGCAGCGTTGCCCGAGGGGACAGCACAGATACGCAGTATTTT
-	TRBV29-1	TRBJ2-7	-	CSVWGSGHSTFSYEQYF	TGCAGCGTTTGGGGTAGCGGCCATTCCACTTTCTCCTACGAGCAGTACTTC
once	TRBV10-3	TRBJ2-5	TRBD2	CATTSGGGETQYF	TGTGCCACAACTAGCGGTGGAGGGGAGACCCAGTACTTC
-	TRBV11-1	TRBJ2-2	-	CASSQKHTGELFF	TGTGCCAGCAGCCAGAAACACACCGGGGAGCTGTTTTTT
-	TRBV7-2	TRBJ1-1	-	CASSLIGRVNTEAFF	TGTGCCAGCAGCTTAATTGGCAGGGTGAACACTGAAGCTTTCTTT
-	TRBV6-1	TRBJ2-1	-	CASQPPGTGYNEQFF	TGTGCCAGCCAACCCCCCGGGACCGGCTACAATGAGCAGTTCTTC
-	TRBV11-3	TRBJ1-1	TRBD1	CASSRTGGNTEAFF	TGTGCCAGCAGCAGGACAGGGGGGAACACTGAAGCTTTCTTT
-	TRBV5-1	TRBJ2-1	-	CASSSPGSSYNEQFF	TGCGCCAGCAGCTCGCCTGGCAGCTCCTACAATGAGCAGTTCTTC
-	TRBV7-3	TRBJ2-7	-	CASSSKKGRSREDEQYF	TGTGCCAGCAGCTCAAAAAAGGGACGATCCCGCGAGGACGAGCAGTACTTC
-	TRBV5-1	TRBJ1-1	-	CASSSGWGTAEAFF	TGCGCCAGCAGCAGCGGATGGGGAACAGCTGAAGCTTTCTTT
-	TRBV6-1	TRBJ2-5	TRBD1	CASSGDPRQGRIETQYF	TGTGCCAGCAGTGGAGACCCCAGACAGGGAAGGATCGAGACCCAGTACTTC
-	TRBV5-1	TRBJ2-7	TRBD2	CASSLGTSGSYEQYF	TGCGCCAGCAGCTTAGGGACTAGCGGATCTTACGAGCAGTACTTC
-	TRBV9	TRBJ2-1	-	CASAPGRTISGDEQFF	TGTGCCAGCGCCCCTGGTCGGACTATCTCGGGGGATGAGCAGTTCTTC
-	TRBV9	TRBJ2-7	TRBD2	CASSVEPLAGGYEQYF	TGTGCCAGCAGCGTAGAGCCCCTAGCGGGAGGTTACGAGCAGTACTTC
-	TRBV9	TRBJ2-5	-	CASSVVVSGAQYF	TGTGCCAGCAGCGTAGTGGTCTCGGGGGCCCAGTACTTC
-	TRBV2	TRBJ2-1	TRBD2	CASIAGEVHEQFF	TGTGCCAGCATAGCGGGAGAGGTACATGAGCAGTTCTTC
-	TRBV7-9	TRBJ2-7	TRBD1	CASSPTGGSQYEQYF	TGTGCCAGCAGCCCGACAGGGGGTTCTCAGTACGAGCAGTACTTC
-	TRBV29-1	TRBJ1-2	-	CSGQGGVDYGYTF	TGCAGCGGACAAGGAGGGGTGGACTATGGCTACACCTTC
-	TRBV5-1	TRBJ1-3	TRBD1	CASSRLGDRTSGNTIYF	TGCGCCAGCAGCCGACTTGGGGACAGGACCTCTGGAAACACCATATATTTT
-	TRBV28	TRBJ1-5	-	CASSLWQGMGNQPQHF	TGTGCCAGCAGTTTATGGCAGGGGATGGGCAATCAGCCCCAGCATTTT
-	TRBV30	TRBJ2-6	-	CAWGGAGSSGANVLTF	TGTGCCTGGGGAGGTGCTGGGAGCTCTGGGGCCAACGTCCTGACTTTC
-	TRBV5-1	TRBJ2-5	TRBD1	CASSSNRGLDEETQYF	TGCGCCAGCAGCTCGAACAGGGGATTGGATGAAGAGACCCAGTACTTC
-	TRBV5-1	TRBJ2-2	-	CASSGTLTGELFF	TGCGCCAGCAGCGGGACACTCACCGGGGAGCTGTTTTTT
-	TRBV18	TRBJ1-1	TRBD1	CASSPITGGTNTEAFF	TGTGCCAGCTCACCAATTACAGGGGGAACGAACACTGAAGCTTTCTTT
-	TRBV18	TRBJ2-7	-	CASSRFWGDYEQYF	TGTGCCAGCTCCCGTTTCTGGGGGGACTACGAGCAGTACTTC
-	TRBV28	TRBJ2-5	TRBD1	CASSLILGTGEETQYF	TGTGCCAGCAGTTTAATTCTTGGGACAGGGGAAGAGACCCAGTACTTC
-	TRBV5-1	TRBJ2-5	TRBD2	CASSLGLAGVSETQYF	TGCGCCAGCAGTTTAGGACTAGCGGGAGTCTCAGAGACCCAGTACTTC
-	TRBV11-2	TRBJ2-1	-	CASSYRRVNEQFF	TGTGCCAGCAGCTACCGACGGGTTAATGAGCAGTTCTTC
-	TRBV19	TRBJ2-7	-	CASSIRVGSYEQYF	TGTGCCAGTAGTATAAGGGTCGGCTCCTACGAGCAGTACTTC
-	TRBV28	TRBJ1-2	-	CASSLGQGRGYGYTF	TGTGCCAGCAGTTTAGGGCAGGGCCGGGGGTATGGCTACACCTTC
-	TRBV21-1	TRBJ2-3	-	CASSNGRQGSTDTQYF	TGTGCCAGCAGCAACGGGAGACAGGGCAGCACAGATACGCAGTATTTT
-	TRBV6-1	TRBJ2-7	TRBD2	CAIRTSGTEQYF	TGTGCCATCCGGACTAGCGGGACCGAGCAGTACTTC
-	TRBV5-1	TRBJ1-1	TRBD1	CASNPWGQVNMNTEAFF	TGCGCCAGCAACCCCTGGGGACAGGTGAACATGAACACTGAAGCTTTCTTT
-	TRBV7-2	TRBJ1-3	-	CASSSRTGNTIYF	TGTGCCAGCAGCTCCCGGACAGGAAACACCATATATTTT
-	TRBV9	TRBJ2-7	TRBD2	CASSLTSGSGYEQYF	TGTGCCAGCAGCCTTACTAGCGGGAGCGGCTACGAGCAGTATTTC
-	TRBV2	TRBJ2-1	-	CASSAQGGAYNEQFF	TGTGCCAGCAGTGCACAGGGAGGGGCATACAATGAGCAGTTCTTC
-	TRBV19	TRBJ2-3	TRBD2	CASIQGGSELDTQYF	TGTGCCAGTATCCAGGGCGGGAGTGAATTGGATACGCAGTATTTT
-	TRBV5-1	TRBJ2-7	-	CASSPMGESLHEQYF	TGCGCCAGCAGCCCCATGGGGGAGAGCCTCCACGAGCAGTACTTC
-	TRBV2	TRBJ2-7	-	CASRPRGVLASYEQYF	TGTGCCAGCAGACCCAGAGGGGTCCTAGCCTCCTACGAGCAGTACTTC
-	TRBV9	TRBJ2-1	-	CASSVGGGYNEQFF	TGTGCCAGCAGCGTTGGAGGGGGCTACAATGAGCAGTTCTTC
-	TRBV27	TRBJ2-1	TRBD2	CASRPYSGNRRFDEQFF	TGTGCCAGCAGACCCTATAGCGGGAACCGTCGTTTCGATGAGCAGTTCTTC
-	TRBV29-1	TRBJ1-2	TRBD1	CSVEYRGRYGYTF	TGCAGCGTTGAGTACAGGGGAAGGTATGGCTACACCTTC
once	TRBV2	TRBJ2-1	-	CASIGGRAYNEQFF	TGTGCCAGCATAGGGGGGAGGGCCTACAATGAGCAGTTCTTC
-	TRBV18	TRBJ2-2	TRBD1	CASSPPGTGPAGELFF	TGTGCCAGCTCACCACCCGGGACAGGGCCCGCCGGGGAGCTGTTTTTT
-	TRBV7-3	TRBJ2-5	TRBD1	CASSQGARETQYF	TGTGCCAGCAGCCAGGGGGCTAGAGAGACCCAGTACTTC
-	TRBV5-1	TRBJ2-2	-	CASSDQSTGELFF	TGCGCCAGCAGCGACCAGAGCACCGGGGAGCTGTTTTTT
once	TRBV6-5	TRBJ1-6	TRBD1	CASSWGTGVGSPLHF	TGTGCCAGCAGTTGGGGGACAGGCGTCGGGTCACCCCTCCACTTT
-	TRBV13	TRBJ2-2	-	CASSSRPGVNTGELFF	TGTGCCAGCAGCTCCCGACCGGGAGTGAACACCGGGGAGCTGTTTTTT
-	TRBV7-9	TRBJ2-5	-	CASSSTGLQETQYF	TGTGCCAGCAGCTCGACGGGACTTCAAGAGACCCAGTACTTC
-	TRBV28	TRBJ2-1	-	CASSSRLASSYNEQFF	TGTGCCAGCAGTTCTAGACTTGCGTCGTCCTACAATGAGCAGTTCTTC
once	TRBV5-1	TRBJ2-2	-	CASSGGTPGELFF	TGCGCCAGCAGCGGGGGGACACCCGGGGAGCTGTTTTTT
-	TRBV6-5	TRBJ1-1	-	CASSYVATNTEAFF	TGTGCCAGCAGTTATGTAGCTACGAACACTGAAGCTTTCTTT
-	TRBV27	TRBJ2-1	TRBD1	CASSLEAGGYNEQFF	TGTGCCAGCAGTTTAGAGGCAGGGGGCTACAATGAGCAGTTCTTC
-	TRBV7-2	TRBJ1-1	-	CASSQQGRNTEAFF	TGTGCCAGCAGCCAACAGGGTCGTAACACTGAAGCTTTCTTT